This T cell receptor beta chain was captured in a study of shared T cell receptors in the human thymus. Produced via immunoSEQ multiplex PCR; TCRdb's table is partial and in-frame only. The sample lists under 850,000 clones; roughly 90% were seen once. This clone showed up just once. V was trimmed by 6 bases and J by 4 bases, leaving 18 bases between them. Germline V gives CDR1 MDHEN, CDR2 SYDVKM. The CDR3 has 16 amino acids. These data also featured in a second study, about human thymus T cells. Per that paper: The donors were infants in Finland with congenital heart defects, otherwise immunologically healthy. Thymus tissue was removed during corrective cardiac surgery. Gene usage for V and J segments appeared biased in thymic and blood repertoires.

Sequenced material: thymocytes. This sequence was found in a boy younger than two with a congenital heart defect. The V gene is TRBV28, the J gene TRBJ2-2, with D perhaps matching TRBD1 (5 bases). CDR3 sequence: CASSPLGATGTGELFF. The CDR3 DNA follows: TGTGCCAGCAGCCCCTTAGGGGCGACGGGCACCGGGGAGCTGTTTTTT.